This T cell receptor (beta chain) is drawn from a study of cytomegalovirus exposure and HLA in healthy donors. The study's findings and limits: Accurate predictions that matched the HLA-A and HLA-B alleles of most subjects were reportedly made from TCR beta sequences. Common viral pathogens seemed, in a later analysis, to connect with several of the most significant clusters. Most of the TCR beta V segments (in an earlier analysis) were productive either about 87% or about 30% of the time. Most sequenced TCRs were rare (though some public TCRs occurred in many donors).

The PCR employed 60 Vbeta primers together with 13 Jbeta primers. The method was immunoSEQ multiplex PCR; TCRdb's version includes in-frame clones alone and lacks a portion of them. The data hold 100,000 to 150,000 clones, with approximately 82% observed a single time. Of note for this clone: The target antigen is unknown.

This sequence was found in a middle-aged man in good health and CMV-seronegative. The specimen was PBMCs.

CDR3 nucleotide sequence: TGTGCCAGCACGAACTCCTACGAGCAGTACTTC. Translating it yields CASTNSYEQYF. The chain has TRBV25-1 and TRBJ2-5; no clear D. The closer fit of TRBJ2-7 to the DNA end suggests the J call may be wrong. Germline V gene sequence: CDR1 MGHDK, CDR2 SYGVNS. CDR3 length: 11 residues.